This TCR beta chain was identified in a study of OX40 agonist ivuxolimab in advanced cancers. Sequenced by immunoSEQ multiplex PCR; TCRdb stores in-frame clones only, minus some. Here the sample spans tens of thousands of clones, more than 80% being singletons. V lost 6 bases, J lost 2 bases, and 4 bases lay in between. The germline V gene has CDR1 DFQATT and CDR2 SNEGSKA (reference sequence). This CDR3 has 11 residues. V and J are TRBV20-1 and TRBJ2-2; D is undetermined. Sequences were derived from CD4+ or CD8+ T cells sorted from blood, sampled in a trial of the OX40 agonist ivuxolimab. This TCR was recovered from an adult with an advanced solid tumor such as melanoma, head and neck, liver or kidney cancer. The chain's CDR3 is CSALNTGELFF. The CDR3 DNA follows: TGCAGTGCCCTTAACACCGGGGAGCTGTTTTTT.